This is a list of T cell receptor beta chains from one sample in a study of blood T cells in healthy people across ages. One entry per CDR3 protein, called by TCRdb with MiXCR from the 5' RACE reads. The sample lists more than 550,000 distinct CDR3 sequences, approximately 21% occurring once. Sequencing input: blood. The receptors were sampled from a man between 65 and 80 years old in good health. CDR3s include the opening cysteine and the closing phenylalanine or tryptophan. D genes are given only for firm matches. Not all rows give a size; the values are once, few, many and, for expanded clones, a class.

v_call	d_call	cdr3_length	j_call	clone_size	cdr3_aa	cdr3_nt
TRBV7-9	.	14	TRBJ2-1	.	CASSLARLHNEQFF	TGTGCCAGCAGCTTAGCGCGATTGCACAATGAGCAGTTCTTC
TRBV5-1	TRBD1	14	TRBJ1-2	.	CASSLRDRGRGYTF	TGCGCCAGCAGCTTGAGGGACAGGGGGAGAGGCTACACCTTC
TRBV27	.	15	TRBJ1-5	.	CASSSGSMGNQPQHF	TGTGCCAGCAGCTCGGGATCAATGGGCAATCAGCCCCAGCATTTT
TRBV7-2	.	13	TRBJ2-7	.	CASRKVGIYEQYF	TGTGCCAGCAGGAAGGTCGGGATCTACGAGCAGTACTTC
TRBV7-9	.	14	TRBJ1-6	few	CASSVDGLNSPLHF	TGTGCCAGCAGCGTAGACGGGTTAAATTCACCCCTCCACTTT
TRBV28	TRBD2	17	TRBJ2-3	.	CASSLGVGGYGTDTQYF	TGTGCCAGCAGTTTAGGCGTCGGGGGGTATGGCACAGATACGCAGTATTTT
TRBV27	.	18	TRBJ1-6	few	CASSPLVTHSSYNSPLHF	TGTGCCAGCAGTCCCTTGGTGACACATAGCTCCTATAATTCACCCCTCCACTTT
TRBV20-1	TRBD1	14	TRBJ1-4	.	CSAPGTGGAEKLFF	TGCAGTGCTCCCGGGACAGGGGGCGCGGAAAAACTGTTTTTT
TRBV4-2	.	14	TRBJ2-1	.	CASSQEVRSAEQFF	TGTGCCAGCAGCCAAGAAGTACGGAGCGCTGAGCAGTTCTTC
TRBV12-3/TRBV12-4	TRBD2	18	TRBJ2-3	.	CASRLALGGLLSTDTQYF	TGTGCCAGCAGATTAGCCTTGGGAGGGCTCCTTAGCACAGATACGCAGTATTTT
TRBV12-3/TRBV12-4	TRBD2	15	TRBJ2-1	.	CASSLAAGGFNEQFF	TGTGCCAGCAGCCTGGCGGCGGGAGGGTTTAATGAGCAGTTCTTC
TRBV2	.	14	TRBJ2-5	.	CASQPGRVQETQYF	TGTGCCAGCCAACCCGGCAGGGTCCAAGAGACCCAGTACTTC
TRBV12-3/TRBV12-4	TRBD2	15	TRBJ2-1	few	CASSSWGGGSNEQFF	TGTGCCAGCAGCTCGTGGGGGGGGGGATCCAATGAGCAGTTCTTC
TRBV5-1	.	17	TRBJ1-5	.	CASSLGGDTAGNQPQHF	TGCGCCAGCAGCTTGGGGGGGGACACCGCCGGCAATCAGCCCCAGCATTTT
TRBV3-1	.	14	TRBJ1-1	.	CASSQVNANTEAFF	TGTGCCAGCAGCCAAGTAAACGCGAACACTGAAGCTTTCTTT
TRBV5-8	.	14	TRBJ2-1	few	CASTGTASYNEQFF	TGTGCCAGCACCGGGACTGCGTCGTACAATGAGCAGTTCTTC
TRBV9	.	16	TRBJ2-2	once	CASSENSRGDTGELFF	TGTGCCAGCAGCGAGAATTCCAGGGGGGACACCGGGGAGCTGTTTTTT